This section outlines one T cell receptor beta chain sequence together with its context. It lacks a known antigen. This specimen belongs to a study of cytomegalovirus exposure and HLA in healthy donors (dated by TCRdb to the late 2010s). General notes on the study: An earlier analysis of approximately 640 of the donors reported approximately 300 Gb of sequence data and 117 million unique TCR beta sequences from about 179 million T cells. The genetic ancestry cluster associated with self-reported Caucasian donors included 81% of the 398 genotyped donors. An early release covering roughly 640 HLA-typed donors comprised approximately 290 gigabases of sequencing data and about 90 million unique TCR sequences. The study aimed to test whether cataloging public T cell receptors could reveal signatures of past pathogen exposure. Among 300 to 500 genotyped donors of the cohort, an average of roughly 230,000 unique TCR beta nucleotide sequences was sequenced per donor, of which roughly 17% were non-productive. Donor age, sex, ethnicity and CMV serostatus were collected together with the repertoire data. Using immunosequencing, the study profiled T cell repertoires from 500 to 800 subjects and related those repertoires to cytomegalovirus serostatus. In the later analysis, no new phenotypic data were used to find candidate immune exposures; instead, reliance was placed on TCR beta sequences and their occurrence across donors. Both class I and class II loci were covered by HLA typing, at four-digit resolution. An earlier analysis of around 580 of the donors used high-throughput TCR beta sequencing to judge whether each TCR beta V gene segment behaved as functional or pseudogenic. All discovery cohort repertoires had been generated using a single sequencing platform. A later genetic analysis used genome-wide SNP genotypes for about 60% of the roughly 670 donors, treating that subset as a discovery cohort. Besides the first cohort of 550 to 750 subjects, a separate validation cohort made up of 120 different subjects was used. A later analysis re-examined previously published TCR beta repertoires from more than 600 donors and added high-resolution HLA genotyping to investigate patterns of TCR occurrence. Typing coverage differed by locus: A, B, C, DRB1 and DQB1 were typed in roughly 620-640 donors, DQA1 in roughly 500, DPA1 in 600 to 610, and DPB1 in 450 to 490. To predict cytomegalovirus infection status, the study combined high-throughput TCR immunosequencing, statistical association of individual TCRs with disease status, and machine learning. About 5 DR-DQ haplotypes were handled as single units for association and clustering, since linkage in the cohort was strong.

Reading the germline V gene gives CDR1 SGHTA and CDR2 FQGTGA. The CDR3 numbers 13 residues from cysteine through phenylalanine. The read is trimmed to its CDR3 DNA, 39 bases read in frame from base 1. Trimming at the junction amounts to 5 bases on V and 0 bases on J, and the germline ends lie 7 bases apart. The cohort consisted of fewer than 700 healthy bone marrow donors. Cohort members were all nominally healthy when sampled, although unrecorded immune exposures were likely present. The donor tested CMV seronegative and was one of the 352 seronegative cohort members. Each donor provided a peripheral blood sample, and peripheral blood mononuclear cells were used for TCR beta sequencing. Genomic DNA was extracted from the blood cell samples with the Qiagen DNeasy Blood Extraction Kit. Library construction relied on the immunoSEQ multiplex PCR assay. For the multiplex PCR, a mixture combining 60 forward primers for TCR Vbeta segments and 13 reverse primers for TCR Jbeta segments was used. The CDR3 region of rearranged TCR beta genes was amplified from genomic DNA with a multiplex PCR assay. On the Illumina HiSeq System, the amplified TCR beta libraries were sequenced as 87-base-pair reads. Per the authors' processing: In a later analysis, some 80 million unique TCR beta chains were counted across the roughly 610 repertoires, and roughly 11 million of these chains were shared by at least two donors. Raw reads were error-corrected and collapsed into unique sequences with a nearest-neighbor algorithm that merged closely related sequences to remove PCR and sequencing errors. CDR3 sequences were aligned to IMGT reference sequences to assign V, D and J gene segments. For a sequence to be retained, at least a six-nucleotide match to both a V gene segment and a J gene segment was required. Rearrangements were classified as productive when the CDR3 lacked stop codons and remained in frame with V and J, and all other rearrangements were classified as non-productive. CDR3 was defined according to IMGT convention as the region running from the second conserved V-encoded cysteine to the conserved J-encoded phenylalanine. The earlier analysis of about 500 of the donors excluded sequences that lacked an unambiguous match to a single V gene segment. In an earlier analysis of 587 of the donors, a V segment was called functional when productive rearrangements were above 56.7%, and segregating when the standard deviation between donors exceeded 5%. A statistical classification framework was built for diagnosing cytomegalovirus status from the catalog of TCR beta chain sequences. A later analysis assigned V and J genes by comparing TCR nucleotide sequences with IMGT/GENE-DB human TR gene sequences. The TCRdist pipeline was used in a later analysis to assign CDR3 sequences and most-parsimonious VDJ recombination scenarios. In a later analysis, each TCR beta chain was defined by its CDR3 amino acid sequence together with its V-gene family, and reads lacking a unique V-gene family were excluded. As a way to deal with suspected cross-contamination and a sequencing artifact, a later analysis dropped 592 nucleotide sequences that were highly shared and had low generation probability. A later analysis calculated a clonal expansion index for each public chain from normalized within-repertoire ranks of inferred template counts. In a later analysis, generation probabilities were computed with a VDJ recombination model fitted to out-of-frame rearrangements, and the resulting probabilities were checked against IGoR. In a later analysis, hypergeometric tests were used to score TCR-TCR, TCR-HLA and TCR-CMV co-occurrence, with a repertoire-size bias correction applied to TCR pairs. False discovery rates were estimated in a later analysis by permuting HLA or CMV assignments 20 times. In a later analysis, co-occurring TCRs were grouped using DBSCAN, and TCRdist sequence similarity was added for clustering within HLA-allele-positive subsets. Co-occurrence clustering excluded repertoires with fewer than 30,000 or more than 120,000 public chains, plus five with anomalous nucleotide sharing. This immuneACCESS table, as held by TCRdb, lists in-frame sequences with V and J called but not all clones. Of the missing ones, under half trace to an unresolved V gene in checked studies; the others have no known cause. V, J and clone size derive from that table, while D and trimming were established from the DNA sequence. The record for this sample contains under 50,000 clones. The ten largest clones represent roughly a sixth of the sample.

Broad study findings and their caveats: A later analysis associated about 16,000 TCR beta sequences with specific HLA alleles at a false discovery rate of 0.05. According to the authors, the approach could potentially be generalized to other disease states and immunological phenotypes. The sequencing pipeline was judged likely to have produced a cluster of highly shared sequence variants as a technical artifact. V-gene and J-gene trimming of TCR beta chains was associated with a missense DCLRE1C variant in a later genetic analysis, and the association was replicated in an independent cohort. The 87-base-pair reads could not distinguish some IMGT-functional V segments, including TRBV6-2 and TRBV6-3, so those segments were excluded. In both the original and validation cohorts, the classifier was reported to diagnose cytomegalovirus status with high specificity and sensitivity. According to a later analysis, TCR association rates differed among HLA loci, with DRB1 alleles showing the most associated TCRs and HLA-C alleles showing the fewest. In a later analysis, HLA-associated TCR beta chains showed more clonal expansion and lower generation probabilities than non-associated chains that were equally common. A further reported finding was that TCR beta sequences accurately predicted the HLA-A and HLA-B alleles for most subjects in the first cohort. Most TCR sequences were observed very rarely across donors, whereas some public TCRs were present in many individuals. In a later analysis, most CMV-associated TCR beta chains were found to appear HLA-restricted, with HLA associations seemingly driven largely by CMV exposure. Sequencing depth was assumed to be roughly uniform across donors in the presence/absence analyses, though that assumption may not hold. In a later analysis, several top co-occurrence clusters were reported to appear linked to parvovirus B19, influenza, CMV and Epstein-Barr virus. When HLA alleles, especially DR and DQ, strongly co-occurred, attributing TCR associations to individual alleles was difficult. In an earlier analysis of some 540 of the donors, most TCR beta V segments appeared in productive rearrangements about 87% or about 30% of the time, broadly matching IMGT annotations. Three of the identified cytomegalovirus-associated TCR beta chains were confirmed in vitro to be specific for cytomegalovirus antigens. Because some donors lacked HLA typing at each locus, the association tests relied only on the typed subset. For the cohort, immune exposure information was limited to CMV serostatus. Compared with the approximately 710-donor mean, donors in an Asian-associated ancestry cluster had fewer N-insertions in productive TCRs, according to a later genetic analysis. In this cohort, only TCR beta chains were sequenced, and detectable features were limited by the absence of alpha or paired-chain data. Because counts were too low, roughly 16 rarely observed V segments, including chromosome 9 orphons, were left out of the earlier analysis of a few hundred of the donors. In the study, around 150 TCR beta chains were listed as associated with cytomegalovirus. Correlated functional status among segregating V segments might reflect linkage disequilibrium, but an unknown experimental factor could not be ruled out.

The sample consisted of PBMCs. This receptor was taken from a male donor in good health and CMV-seronegative. The V and J segments used are TRBV7-3 and TRBJ1-1; a confident D gene designation cannot be given. CDR3 region: CASSTYLNTEAFF. The nucleotides read TGTGCCAGCAGCACCTATCTGAACACTGAAGCTTTCTTT.